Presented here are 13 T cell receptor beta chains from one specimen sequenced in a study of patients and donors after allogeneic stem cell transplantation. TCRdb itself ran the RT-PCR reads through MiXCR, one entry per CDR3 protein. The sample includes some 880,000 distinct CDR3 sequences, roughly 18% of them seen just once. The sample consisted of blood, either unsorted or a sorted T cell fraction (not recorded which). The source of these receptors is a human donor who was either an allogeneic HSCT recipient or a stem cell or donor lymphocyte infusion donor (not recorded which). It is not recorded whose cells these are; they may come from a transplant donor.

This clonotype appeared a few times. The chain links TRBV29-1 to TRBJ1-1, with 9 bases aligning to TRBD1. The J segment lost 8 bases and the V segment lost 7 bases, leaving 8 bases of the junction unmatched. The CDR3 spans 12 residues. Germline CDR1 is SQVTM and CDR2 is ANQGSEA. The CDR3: CSALGQGIEAFF. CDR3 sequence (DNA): TGCAGCGCCCTGGGACAGGGTATAGAAGCTTTCTTT.

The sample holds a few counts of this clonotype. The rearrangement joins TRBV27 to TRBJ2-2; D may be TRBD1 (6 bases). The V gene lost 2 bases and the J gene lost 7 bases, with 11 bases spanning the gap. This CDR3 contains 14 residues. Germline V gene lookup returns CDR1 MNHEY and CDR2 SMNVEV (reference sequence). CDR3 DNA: TGTGCCAGCAGTTTAGACAGGATGGGCGGGGAGCTGTTTTTT. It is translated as CASSLDRMGGELFF.

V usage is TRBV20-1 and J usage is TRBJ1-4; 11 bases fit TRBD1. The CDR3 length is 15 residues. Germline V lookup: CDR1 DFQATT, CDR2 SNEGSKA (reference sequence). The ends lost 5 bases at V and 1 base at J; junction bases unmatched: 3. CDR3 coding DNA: TGCAGTGCTTCCGGGACAGGGGGAACTAATGAAAAACTGTTTTTT. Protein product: CSASGTGGTNEKLFF.

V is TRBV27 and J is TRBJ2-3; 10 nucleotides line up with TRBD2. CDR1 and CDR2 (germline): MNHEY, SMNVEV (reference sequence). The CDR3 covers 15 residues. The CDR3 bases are TGTTATAGCCCAATTAGCGGGGGGTTCACAGATACGCAGTATTTT. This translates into CYSPISGGFTDTQYF.

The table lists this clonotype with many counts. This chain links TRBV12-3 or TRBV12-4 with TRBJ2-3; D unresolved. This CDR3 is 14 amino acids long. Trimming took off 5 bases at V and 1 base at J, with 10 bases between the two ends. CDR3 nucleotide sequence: TGTGCCAGCAGTGAGGCTGGGGGCACAGATACGCAGTATTTT. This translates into CASSEAGGTDTQYF.

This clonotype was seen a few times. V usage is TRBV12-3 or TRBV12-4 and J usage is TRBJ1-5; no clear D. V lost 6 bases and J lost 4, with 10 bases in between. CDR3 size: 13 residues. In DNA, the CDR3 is TGTGCCAGCAGGCCTACAGCTAATCAGCCCCAGCATTTT. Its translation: CASRPTANQPQHF.

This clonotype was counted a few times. CDR3 bases: TGTGCCACCGGGCACGAAATGAGTCAGCCCCAGCATTTT. Its protein product is CATGHEMSQPQHF. The V call is TRBV15, the J call TRBJ1-5; no firm D call. The CDR3 loop spans 13 amino acids. Trimming took 8 bases from V and 6 from J, leaving 14 bases between them. The germline gives CDR1 LNHNV, CDR2 YYDKDF (reference sequence).

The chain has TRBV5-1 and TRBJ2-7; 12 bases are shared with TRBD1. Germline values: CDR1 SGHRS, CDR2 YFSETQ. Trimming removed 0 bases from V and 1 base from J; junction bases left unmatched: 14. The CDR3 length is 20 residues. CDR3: CASSLVRAPGQGANSYEQYF. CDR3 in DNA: TGCGCCAGCAGCTTGGTCCGGGCGCCGGGACAGGGGGCGAATTCCTACGAGCAGTACTTC.

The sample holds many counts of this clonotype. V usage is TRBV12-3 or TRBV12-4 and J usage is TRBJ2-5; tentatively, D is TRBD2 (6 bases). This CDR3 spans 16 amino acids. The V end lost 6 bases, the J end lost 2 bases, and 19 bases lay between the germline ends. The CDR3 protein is CASRKSTPSEQETQYF. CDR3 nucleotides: TGTGCCAGCAGAAAGAGTACCCCTAGCGAACAAGAGACCCAGTACTTC.

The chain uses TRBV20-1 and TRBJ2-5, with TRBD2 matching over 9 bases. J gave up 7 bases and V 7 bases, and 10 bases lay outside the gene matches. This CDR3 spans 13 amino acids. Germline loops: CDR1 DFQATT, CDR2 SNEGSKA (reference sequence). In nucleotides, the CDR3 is TGCAGTGGCCAGCGGGGGGTGACAGGGACCCAGTACTTC. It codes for CSGQRGVTGTQYF.

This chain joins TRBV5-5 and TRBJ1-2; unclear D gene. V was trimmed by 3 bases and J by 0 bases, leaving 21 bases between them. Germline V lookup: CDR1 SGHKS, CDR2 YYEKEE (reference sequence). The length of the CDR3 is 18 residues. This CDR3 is CASSWSGGSRLTNYGYTF. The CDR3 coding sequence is TGTGCCAGCAGCTGGTCAGGCGGGTCCCGTCTTACTAACTATGGCTACACCTTC.

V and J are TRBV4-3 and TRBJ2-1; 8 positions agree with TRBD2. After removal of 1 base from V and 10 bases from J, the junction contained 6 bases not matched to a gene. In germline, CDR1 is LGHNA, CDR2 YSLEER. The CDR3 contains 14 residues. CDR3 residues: CASSQGVASGEQFF. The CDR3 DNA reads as TGCGCCAGCAGCCAAGGTGTGGCTAGCGGGGAGCAGTTCTTC.

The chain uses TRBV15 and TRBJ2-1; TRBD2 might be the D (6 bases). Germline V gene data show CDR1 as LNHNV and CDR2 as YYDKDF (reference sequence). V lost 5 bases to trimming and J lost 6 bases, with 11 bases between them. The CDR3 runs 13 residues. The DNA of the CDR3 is TGTGCCACCAGCTCCGGACTACCCAATGAGCAGTTCTTC. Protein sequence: CATSSGLPNEQFF.